Below, 24 T cell receptor beta chains from the same sample are listed, as sequenced in a study of blood T cell repertoires in COVID-19. Sequencing used immunoSEQ multiplex PCR; TCRdb keeps in-frame clones, though not all of them. The sample lists around 130,000 clones, roughly four fifths occurring once. The sample comprised PBMCs or T cells enriched from blood (not recorded which). These receptors were obtained from a man aged 25-45 years who had recovered from COVID-19.

This clone was picked up a small number of times. The V and J genes are TRBV19 and TRBJ1-1, with D perhaps TRBD1 (6 bases). The length of the CDR3 is 15 residues. Between the trimmed V and J ends, which lost 2 bases and 3 bases, there was a span of 13 bases. The germline V gene has CDR1 LNHDA and CDR2 SQIVND (reference sequence). The CDR3, as DNA: TGTGCCAGTAGTATAAGAGGGGGAAAGGACACTGAAGCTTTCTTT. Its translation is CASSIRGGKDTEAFF.

The chain is built from TRBV25-1 and TRBJ1-4; D unclear. CDR1 MGHDK and CDR2 SYGVNS come from the germline V gene. Deletions cut 6 bases from V and 6 bases from J, with 14 bases between. The CDR3 is 14 residues long. The CDR3 bases are TGTGCCAGCAGCCCGTCTGTTGTAGATGAAAAACTGTTTTTT. Protein: CASSPSVVDEKLFF.

The chain uses TRBV29-1 and TRBJ1-1, with 8 bases that match TRBD1. Germline values: CDR1 SQVTM, CDR2 ANQGSEA. Trimming took 7 bases from V and 5 from J; bases not matched to a gene: 6. The CDR3 contains 12 residues. CDR3 nucleotides: TGCAGCGCACTCAGGGGGCTTACTGAAGCTTTCTTT. Its protein is CSALRGLTEAFF.

The rearrangement uses TRBV28 and TRBJ1-6, with a tentative D call TRBD1 (6 bases). CDR1 is MDHEN and CDR2 is SYDVKM in the germline V gene. V was trimmed by 6 bases and J by 11 bases, leaving 23 bases between them. The CDR3 spans 16 residues. The CDR3 bases are TGTGCCAGCAGCCCCGGGACAAAACTCCCCATTCCACCCCTCCACTTT. This codes for CASSPGTKLPIPPLHF.

The CDR3 region has the DNA TGTGCCAGCAGCTTCACAAACTATGGCTACACCTTC. Translated: CASSFTNYGYTF. This chain connects TRBV7-6 to TRBJ1-2; the D is unclear. The CDR3 has 12 amino acids. CDR1 is SGHVS and CDR2 is FNYEAQ in the germline V gene. Deletions cut 3 bases from V and 2 bases from J, with 4 bases between.

The J gene is TRBJ2-2, the V gene TRBV11-2, with D perhaps matching TRBD1 (5 bases). Germline V gene data show CDR1 as SGHAT and CDR2 as FQNNGV. CDR3 length equals 16 residues. V was trimmed by 0 bases and J by 6 bases, leaving 14 bases between them. As DNA, the CDR3 is TGTGCCAGCAGCTTAGAGTGGGGCCTCCGAGCCGGGGAGCTGTTTTTT. Protein product: CASSLEWGLRAGELFF. Variable domain in full (rest from reference TRBV11-2 and TRBJ2-2): EAGVAQSPRYKIIEKRQSVAFWCNPISGHATLYWYQQILGQGPKLLIQFQNNGVVDDSQLPKDRFSAERLKGVDSTLKIQPAKLEDSAVYLCASSLEWGLRAGELFFGEGSRLTVL.

V is TRBV6-4 and J is TRBJ1-2; TRBD1 matches 8 bases. CDR3 length equals 15 residues. V was clipped by 5 bases and J by 3 bases; unmatched bases: 8. The germline CDR1 and CDR2 sequences are MRHNA and SNTAGT. The chain's CDR3 is CASSQGQGRDYGYTF. For the CDR3, the DNA is TGTGCCAGCAGTCAAGGACAGGGACGGGACTATGGCTACACCTTC.

This chain connects TRBV19 to TRBJ2-5; perhaps TRBD2 as D (6 bases). The germline CDR1 and CDR2 sequences are LNHDA and SQIVND (reference sequence). V was trimmed by 7 bases and J by 0 bases, leaving 15 bases between them. The CDR3 has 15 residues. The CDR3 DNA is TGTGCCAGTATGCGGGGTCCTGGGGACCAAGAGACCCAGTACTTC. Translated, it gives CASMRGPGDQETQYF.

This clone appeared once. The chain uses TRBV12-3 or TRBV12-4 and TRBJ1-3, with TRBD1 as a possible D gene (5 bases). The CDR3 sequence is 13 residues long. V lost 10 bases and J 3 bases, leaving 13 bases between the germline ends. CDR3 DNA: TGTGCCACCCCCATCCAGGGTGGAAACACCATATATTTT. This sequence encodes CATPIQGGNTIYF.

Regarding this clone: One end of the junction fails to match germline, which may point to a read error. The V gene is TRBV9, the J gene TRBJ2-1, with TRBD1 matching over 8 bases. The CDR3 has 14 amino acids. CDR1 SGDLS and CDR2 YYNGEE come from the germline V gene. CDR3 loop: CTSSVGTGYNEQFF. In nucleotides, the CDR3 is TGTACCAGCAGCGTGGGGACAGGTTACAATGAGCAGTTCTTC.

The rearrangement links TRBV29-1 to TRBJ2-5, with a tentative D call TRBD1 (6 bases). This CDR3 has 15 residues. V was shortened by 4 bases and J by 4 bases, with 19 bases between the two germline ends. From germline, CDR1 is SQVTM and CDR2 ANQGSEA. The CDR3 reads CSVAGRGYLAETQYF. The CDR3 DNA follows: TGCAGCGTTGCTGGCAGGGGTTATTTGGCAGAGACCCAGTACTTC.

This sequence joins TRBV6-5 and TRBJ1-1; D is unresolved. Trimming left V 7 bases short and J 6 bases short, with 15 bases between. CDR3 length: 13 amino acids. In germline, CDR1 is MNHEY, CDR2 SVGAGI. CDR3 DNA sequence: TGTGCCAGCATCCCGGGTGGAGTCCCTGAAGCTTTCTTT. Translation gives CASIPGGVPEAFF.

CDR3 coding DNA: TGTGCCAGCAGTGAAGCTTCTCGACATCGTGGGACAGCGTTCAATCAGCCCCAGCATTTT. Amino acid sequence: CASSEASRHRGTAFNQPQHF. The rearrangement joins TRBV6-1 to TRBJ1-5; TRBD1 matches at 7 bases. The CDR3 totals 20 residues. V dropped 0 bases and J dropped 3; count of bases not matched to a gene: 17. Germline V gene data show CDR1 as MNHNS and CDR2 as SASEGT.

V is TRBV11-2 and J is TRBJ2-3, with TRBD1 matching 8 bases. The V gene's germline CDR1 is SGHAT and CDR2 FQNNGV. The junction had 9 bases not matched to a gene; V was cut back by 2 bases and J by 5 bases. This CDR3 comprises 16 residues. CDR3 amino acids: CASSLLGDRGGDTQYF. As DNA, the CDR3 is TGTGCCAGCAGCTTACTCGGTGACAGGGGTGGAGATACGCAGTATTTT.

The chain joins TRBV10-2 to TRBJ1-6, with D tentatively TRBD1 (6 bases). This CDR3 spans 13 amino acids. The germline V gene encodes CDR1 WSHSY and CDR2 SAAADI. V was cut by 3 bases and J by 8 bases, with 8 bases left in between. The CDR3 spells CASSDRGDSPLHF. The CDR3 bases are TGCGCCAGCAGTGACAGGGGTGATTCACCCCTCCACTTT.

The chain links TRBV28 to TRBJ1-5; TRBD1 might be the D (5 bases). V lost 4 bases to trimming and J lost 4 bases, with 11 bases between them. The germline CDR1 and CDR2 sequences are MDHEN and SYDVKM. This CDR3 has 14 residues. The CDR3 loop reads CASSSPGNNQPQHF. The CDR3 DNA sequence: TGTGCCAGCAGTTCCCCAGGGAATAATCAGCCCCAGCATTTT.

The rearrangement joins TRBV12-2 to TRBJ1-1. TRBV12-2 constitutes a pseudogene. The CDR3 runs to 16 residues. CDR3 DNA: TGTGCAAGTCTCCCGAGGGGGGGGGCTCTGAACACTGAAGCTTTCTTT. As protein: CASLPRGGALNTEAFF.

The gene calls are TRBV6-1 and TRBJ1-3, with D unclear. The CDR3 covers 14 residues. Germline CDR1 MNHNS, CDR2 SASEGT. V was cut by 3 bases and J by 4 bases, with 10 bases left in between. The CDR3 nucleotides read TGTGCCAGCAGTGAGCGAGGGCCAGGAAACACCATATATTTT. Translated, it gives CASSERGPGNTIYF.

This rearrangement joins TRBV5-1 to TRBJ2-5; possibly TRBD2 for D (5 bases). The CDR3 sequence is 14 residues long. Germline CDR1 is SGHRS and CDR2 is YFSETQ. The V end was cut by 0 bases, the J end by 5 bases, with 11 bases between. Here the CDR3 DNA reads TGCGCCAGCAGCTTGGGGGAGTGGGAGGAGACCCAGTACTTC. It encodes CASSLGEWEETQYF.

As regards this clone: One junction end does not reproduce the germline sequence, and a read error may be involved. The genes are TRBV2 and TRBJ2-4; unclear D gene. Germline CDR1 reads SNHLY; CDR2 reads FYNNEI. CDR3 length equals 13 residues. The CDR3 sequence: CASSEVSKNIQYF. In DNA, the CDR3 is TGTGCCAGCAGCGAAGTTTCTAAAAACATTCAGTACTTC.

This sequence joins TRBV6-4 and TRBJ2-6, with D possibly TRBD1 on 5 matching bases. From germline, CDR1 is MRHNA and CDR2 SNTAGT. CDR3 size: 17 residues. The germline V and J ends were trimmed by 6 bases and 2 bases, with 17 bases remaining between them. The CDR3 DNA reads TGTGCCAGCAGACATGGTTGGGGCGCGACTGGGGCCAACGTCCTGACTTTC. It is translated as CASRHGWGATGANVLTF.

V gene TRBV2 combines with J gene TRBJ1-1; 9 nucleotides line up with TRBD1. CDR1 and CDR2 (germline): SNHLY, FYNNEI. The CDR3 runs 15 residues. V was pared by 7 bases and J by 4 bases, with 10 bases of the junction left unmatched. In DNA, the CDR3 is TGTGCCAGCAACCTACAGGGGGCCCAAAGCACTGAAGCTTTCTTT. Its protein is CASNLQGAQSTEAFF.

The V and J genes are TRBV9 and TRBJ2-3; D might be TRBD2 (6 bases). The CDR3 is made up of 14 amino acids. From germline, CDR1 is SGDLS and CDR2 YYNGEE. V shed 2 bases and J shed 4 bases, with 11 bases lying between them. CDR3 sequence: CASSVAGMADTQYF. The CDR3 DNA is TGTGCCAGCAGCGTGGCGGGAATGGCAGATACGCAGTATTTT. The variable domain in full, completed from reference TRBV9 and TRBJ2-3, reads DSGVTQTPKHLITATGQRVTLRCSPRSGDLSVYWYQQSLDQGLQFLIQYYNGEERAKGNILERFSAQQFPDLHSELNLSSLELGDSALYFCASSVAGMADTQYFGPGTRLTVL.

There are a few counts of this clone. V usage is TRBV7-9 and J usage is TRBJ2-2; 9 positions match TRBD1. Per germline, CDR1 SEHNR and CDR2 FQNEAQ (reference sequence). This CDR3 is 15 amino acids long. Trimming at V came to 1 base and at J to 3 bases, leaving 0 bases not matched to a gene. The CDR3: CASSLGDRDTGELFF. The CDR3 nucleotides read TGTGCCAGCAGCTTAGGGGACAGGGACACCGGGGAGCTGTTTTTT.